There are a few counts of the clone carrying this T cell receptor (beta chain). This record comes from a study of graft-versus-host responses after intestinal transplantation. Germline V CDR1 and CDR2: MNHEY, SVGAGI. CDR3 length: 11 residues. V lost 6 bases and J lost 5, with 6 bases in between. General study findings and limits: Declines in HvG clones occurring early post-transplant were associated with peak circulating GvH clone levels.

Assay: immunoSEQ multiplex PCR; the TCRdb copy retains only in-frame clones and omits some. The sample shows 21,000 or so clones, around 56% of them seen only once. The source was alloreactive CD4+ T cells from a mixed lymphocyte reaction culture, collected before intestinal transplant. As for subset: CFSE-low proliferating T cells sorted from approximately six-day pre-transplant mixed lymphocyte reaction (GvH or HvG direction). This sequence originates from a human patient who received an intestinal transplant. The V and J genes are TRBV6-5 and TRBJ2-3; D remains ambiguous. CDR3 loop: CASSREDTQYF. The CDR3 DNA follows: TGTGCCAGCAGCCGAGAAGATACGCAGTATTTT.